Listed below are T cell receptor beta chains from one sample, sequenced in a study of T cells after yellow fever vaccination. TCRdb itself ran the 5' RACE reads through MiXCR, one entry per CDR3 protein. The sample includes over 300,000 distinct CDR3 sequences, roughly 6.8% of them seen just once. The material was PBMCs, obtained about 41 days after the first yellow fever vaccination. The receptors shown here come from a man younger than 35 who received the YFV17D yellow fever vaccine. CDR3s include the opening cysteine and the closing phenylalanine or tryptophan. Fields, in order: J gene, V gene, clone size, D gene, CDR3 DNA, CDR3 protein. A D gene is named only where the DNA matches it firmly. The listing skips clone size in some rows; elsewhere it reads once, few, many or a size class.

TRBJ1-4	TRBV5-1	-	TRBD1	TGCGCCAGCAGCTTACAGGGGACAGATGAAAAACTGTTTTTT	CASSLQGTDEKLFF
TRBJ2-1	TRBV27	-	-	TGTGCCAGCACCCATGGGGGGAATGAGCAGTTCTTC	CASTHGGNEQFF
TRBJ1-4	TRBV6-2/TRBV6-3	-	TRBD1	TGTGCCAGCAGACGACAGGGATCAACTAATGAAAAACTGTTTTTT	CASRRQGSTNEKLFF
TRBJ2-3	TRBV6-1	-	-	TGTGCCAGCAGTGATTCGCCCACAGATACGCAGTATTTT	CASSDSPTDTQYF
TRBJ2-5	TRBV7-9	few	TRBD2	TGTGCCAGCAGCCCTCCCCGAGGGAGGGGACAAGAGACCCAGTACTTC	CASSPPRGRGQETQYF
TRBJ2-3	TRBV5-4	-	TRBD2	TGTGCCAGCACTCCCCCAGGCGGGGGGAAAAGCACAGATACGCAGTATTTT	CASTPPGGGKSTDTQYF
TRBJ2-5	TRBV7-3	-	-	TGTGCCAGCAGCCAATCCGGACAGGCGGGACAAGAGACCCAGTACTTC	CASSQSGQAGQETQYF
TRBJ1-2	TRBV6-1	-	-	TGTGCCAGCACCCCGGGGGTAGGGTTGATTGGCTACACCTTC	CASTPGVGLIGYTF
TRBJ1-1	TRBV18	-	-	TGTGCCAGCTCACTAAACACCGGGACACAGAACACTGAAGCTTTCTTT	CASSLNTGTQNTEAFF
TRBJ2-2	TRBV10-3	-	-	TGTGCCATCACCAAGAAAGTTACCGGGGAGCTGTTTTTT	CAITKKVTGELFF
TRBJ1-2	TRBV9	few	-	TGTGCCAGCAGCGTAGGGGGGGGCAACGACTATGGCTACACCTTC	CASSVGGGNDYGYTF
TRBJ2-5	TRBV6-5	few	-	TGTGCCAGCAGTTACTCCCACCTCCAAGAGACCCAGTACTTC	CASSYSHLQETQYF
TRBJ1-1	TRBV20-1	few	-	TGCAGTGCAAAAAGGAAACAGGGCACTGAAGCTTTCTTT	CSAKRKQGTEAFF
TRBJ2-3	TRBV7-9	many	-	TGTGCCAGCAGCTTACTGACACTCGTTTACACAGATACGCAGTATTTT	CASSLLTLVYTDTQYF
TRBJ1-4	TRBV7-9	few	-	TGTGCCAGCAGCCCTACACCGGGGTACACAACTAATGAAAAACTGTTTTTT	CASSPTPGYTTNEKLFF